The 18 T cell receptor beta chains in this list originate from one sample, sequenced in a study of shared clonotypes between healthy human individuals. Using immunoSEQ multiplex PCR, the repertoire was profiled, and TCRdb retains in-frame clones only, with some absent. The sample carries 500,000 to 650,000 clones, roughly four fifths recorded once. The specimen was PBMCs. The receptor set was obtained from a woman in her forties in good health. Some clones in this sample may be carry-over from other donors' samples.

The chain recombines TRBV18 with TRBJ1-5, with TRBD1 identical over 7 bases. Germline V gene lookup returns CDR1 KGHSH and CDR2 LQKENI. This CDR3 spans 15 amino acids. Germline trimming cut 6 bases from V and 1 base from J; bases unmatched to any gene: 6. This CDR3 is CASSSGQTSNQPQHF. The CDR3 DNA reads TGTGCCAGCTCGTCGGGACAGACAAGCAATCAGCCCCAGCATTTT.

This clone was detected only a few times. V is TRBV7-2 and J is TRBJ1-5; D gene ambiguous. The CDR3 consists of 15 residues. Trimming removed 0 bases at V and 9 bases at J, with 15 bases between. Per the germline V gene, CDR1 is SGHTA and CDR2 is FQGNSA. In nucleotides, the CDR3 is TGTGCCAGCAGCTTAGCGCCGGGAACCCATTGGCCCCAGCATTTT. Translating it yields CASSLAPGTHWPQHF.

V and J are TRBV4-3 and TRBJ2-2; 11 bases line up with TRBD2. V trimming: 4 bases; J trimming: 4 bases; junction bases outside the gene matches: 11. Germline-derived CDR1 and CDR2 are LGHNA and YSLEER. The length of the CDR3 is 18 residues. CDR3 protein: CASSRSGLAGGSTGELFF. CDR3 DNA: TGCGCCAGCAGCCGTTCTGGGCTAGCGGGAGGAAGCACCGGGGAGCTGTTTTTT.

CDR3 sequence (DNA): TGTGCCATCTCAGGGAGCCACGAGCAGTACTTC. Translating it yields CAISGSHEQYF. J is TRBJ2-5 and V is TRBV10-3; D tentatively reads TRBD1 or TRBD2 (5 bases each). With the DNA end fitting TRBJ2-7 better, the J assignment may be wrong. This CDR3 is built from 11 residues. Per germline, CDR1 ENHRY and CDR2 SYGVKD.

This clone appeared a few times. The gene calls are TRBV21-1 and TRBJ1-3; the table's D call TRBD1 went unverified against the DNA. TRBV21-1 corresponds to a pseudogene. The CDR3 runs to 15 residues. The CDR3: CASSKAGVPGNTIYF. As DNA, the CDR3 is TGTGCCAGCAGCAAAGCAGGGGTCCCTGGAAACACCATATATTTT.

The V and J genes are TRBV4-1 and TRBJ2-1; 9 nucleotides match TRBD2. The CDR3 is made up of 18 amino acids. Germline V gene lookup returns CDR1 MGHRA and CDR2 YSYEKL. V trimming: 1 base; J trimming: 1 base; junction bases outside the gene matches: 8. CDR3 region: CASSQGRSGSESYNEQFF. DNA of the CDR3: TGCGCCAGCAGCCAAGGCCGTAGCGGGAGTGAGTCCTACAATGAGCAGTTCTTC.

This clone has just a few counts. The chain is built from TRBV7-8 and TRBJ2-3; 7 bases align to TRBD2. CDR3 size: 15 residues. V lost 5 bases to trimming and J lost 2 bases; unmatched junction nucleotides: 7. Germline CDR1 and CDR2: SGHVS and FQNEAQ. The CDR3 DNA reads as TGTGCCAGCAGCGGAAAAGCGGGACCCACAGATACGCAGTATTTT. It is translated as CASSGKAGPTDTQYF.

The sample holds many counts of this clone. The rearrangement links TRBV28 to TRBJ2-1; 8 bases are shared with TRBD1. The length of the CDR3 is 21 residues. V gave up 5 bases and J gave up 7 bases; unmatched junction bases: 28. Germline V gene data show CDR1 as MDHEN and CDR2 as SYDVKM. The CDR3, as DNA: TGTGCCAGCAGTACCCCCCCAGGGGGCTTCCGGGAGTGGTATGCAAAGAATGAGCAGTTCTTC. Translating gives CASSTPPGGFREWYAKNEQFF.

V gene TRBV4-1 combines with J gene TRBJ2-7; 12 nucleotides match TRBD1. J was trimmed by 4 bases and V by 4 bases; bases with no gene match: 5. This CDR3 has 15 amino acids. In germline, CDR1 is MGHRA, CDR2 YSYEKL. CDR3 sequence: CASSPRDRGPYEQYF. CDR3 coding DNA: TGCGCCAGCAGCCCCAGGGACAGGGGGCCGTACGAGCAGTACTTC.

The CDR3 coding sequence is TGTGCCAGCAGGCTCGGGGGGCCGGGCACCGGGGAGCTGTTTTTT. Protein: CASRLGGPGTGELFF. The chain is built from TRBV5-4 and TRBJ2-2; D is possibly TRBD2 (7 bases). Germline CDR1 SGHNT, CDR2 YYREEE (reference sequence). This CDR3 is 15 amino acids long. V lost 5 bases, J lost 4 bases, and 15 bases lay in between. The full variable domain, completed using reference TRBV5-4 and TRBJ2-2, is ETGVTQSPTHLIKTRGQQVTLRCSSQSGHNTVSWYQQALGQGPQFIFQYYREEENGRGNFPPRFSGLQFPNYSSELNVNALELDDSALYLCASRLGGPGTGELFFGEGSRLTVL.

The chain recombines TRBV18 with TRBJ2-7; D unresolved. Germline CDR1 KGHSH, CDR2 LQKENI. This CDR3 is built from 12 residues. Trimming cost V 2 bases and J 6 bases, with 8 bases left between them. This CDR3 is CASSPTSAEQYF. CDR3 nucleotide sequence: TGTGCCAGCTCACCAACCTCAGCCGAGCAGTACTTC.

This clone appeared once. The V gene is TRBV5-4, the J gene TRBJ2-1; 9 nucleotides line up with TRBD2. The CDR3 has 17 amino acids. J gave up 0 bases and V 2 bases, and 6 bases lay outside the gene matches. CDR1 is SGHNT and CDR2 is YYREEE in the germline V gene (reference sequence). DNA for the CDR3: TGTGCCAGCAGCTTAGGTCTAGCGGGATCCTCCTACAATGAGCAGTTCTTC. Amino acids: CASSLGLAGSSYNEQFF.

V and J are TRBV5-5 and TRBJ2-5, with 8 bases lining up with TRBD2. CDR3 length equals 14 residues. Germline CDR1 and CDR2: SGHKS and YYEKEE (reference sequence). Losses at the gene ends were 4 bases for V and 2 bases for J; bases not matched to a gene: 4. The CDR3 reads CASSPGGGQETQYF. The CDR3 DNA is TGTGCCAGCAGCCCGGGGGGGGGTCAAGAGACCCAGTACTTC.

The sample holds one count of this clone. A clone one base away is much larger, so this may be a read error. V gene TRBV4-3 combines with J gene TRBJ2-5, with D possibly being TRBD2 (6 bases). The germline CDR1 and CDR2 sequences are LGHNA and YSLEER. The CDR3 runs to 14 residues. CDR3 in amino acids: CASSQDGEVKTRYF. In DNA form, the CDR3 reads TGCGCCAGCAGCCAAGATGGGGAGGTAAAGACCCGGTACTTC.

V and J are TRBV11-1 and TRBJ2-5, with 7 bases fitting TRBD1. With V trimmed by 3 bases and J by 5 bases, 6 bases remained unmatched. This CDR3 spans 14 amino acids. CDR1 and CDR2 (germline): SGHAT, FQDESV (reference sequence). CDR3 protein: CASSFGSRGETQYF. The CDR3, as DNA: TGTGCCAGCAGCTTCGGGTCCAGGGGGGAGACCCAGTACTTC. Combining the CDR3 with reference TRBV11-1 and TRBJ2-5 gives the whole variable domain EAEVAQSPRYKITEKSQAVAFWCDPISGHATLYWYRQILGQGPELLVQFQDESVVDDSQLPKDRFSAERLKGVDSTLKIQPAELGDSAMYLCASSFGSRGETQYFGPGTRLLVL.

Regarding this clone: Being one base from a much bigger clone, this may be a read error. The J gene is TRBJ2-3, the V gene TRBV5-4, with 15 nucleotides matching TRBD2. The CDR3 contains 15 residues. Germline V gene lookup returns CDR1 SGHNT and CDR2 YYREEE (reference sequence). V shed 4 bases, J shed 4 bases, and the junction held 1 base outside the gene matches. The CDR3 reads CASSGLAGGPDTQYF. The CDR3 DNA reads TGTGCCAGCAGCGGACTAGCGGGAGGGCCAGATACGCAGTATTTT.

In regard to this clone: This sample also contains other DNA sequences that code for the same CDR3. V gene TRBV19 combines with J gene TRBJ2-7, with 9 bases aligning to TRBD1. The CDR3 is 14 amino acids. The V segment lost 5 bases and the J segment 2 bases; nucleotides outside the gene matches: 4. Germline CDR1 and CDR2: LNHDA and SQIVND (reference sequence). The CDR3, as DNA: TGTGCCAGTAGTCGGGACAGGGAGGCCTACGAGCAGTACTTC. Protein sequence: CASSRDREAYEQYF.

The V gene is TRBV7-6, the J gene TRBJ2-7, with D possibly matching TRBD1 (5 bases). Germline CDR1 is SGHVS and CDR2 is FNYEAQ. CDR3 length: 13 amino acids. Trimming stripped 4 bases from V and 0 bases from J, with 7 bases between. The CDR3 bases are TGTGCCAGCAGCTGGGGCTCCTCCTACGAGCAGTACTTC. Amino acids: CASSWGSSYEQYF.